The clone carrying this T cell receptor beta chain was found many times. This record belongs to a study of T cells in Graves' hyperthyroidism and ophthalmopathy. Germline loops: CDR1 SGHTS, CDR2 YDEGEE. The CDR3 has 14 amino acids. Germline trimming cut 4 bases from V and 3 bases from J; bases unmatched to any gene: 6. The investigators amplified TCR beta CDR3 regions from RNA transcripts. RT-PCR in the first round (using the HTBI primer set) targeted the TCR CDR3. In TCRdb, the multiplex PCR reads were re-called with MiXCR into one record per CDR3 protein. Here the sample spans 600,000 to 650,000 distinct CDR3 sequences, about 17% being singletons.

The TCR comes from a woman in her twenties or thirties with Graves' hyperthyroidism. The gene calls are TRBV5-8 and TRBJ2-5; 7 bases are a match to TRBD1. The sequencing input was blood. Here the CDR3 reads CASSPHTGEETQYF. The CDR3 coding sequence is TGTGCCAGCAGCCCGCATACAGGGGAAGAGACCCAGTACTTC. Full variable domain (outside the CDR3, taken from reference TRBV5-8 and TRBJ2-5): EAGVTQSPTHLIKTRGQQATLRCSPISGHTSVYWYQQALGLGLQFLLWYDEGEERNRGNFPPRFSGRQFPNYSSELNVNALELEDSALYLCASSPHTGEETQYFGPGTRLLVL.